These 6 T cell receptor beta chains share one sample of origin, sequenced in a study of blood T cell repertoires in COVID-19. Sequenced by immunoSEQ multiplex PCR; TCRdb stores in-frame clones only, minus some. This sample has approximately 290,000 clones, with 65% to 85% found just once. Material: peripheral blood. The receptors derive from a person between 65 and 79 years old with COVID-19, enrolled during active disease.

The rearrangement joins TRBV18 to TRBJ1-4; D remains unclear. Trimming removed 2 bases at V and 8 bases at J, with 9 bases between. From germline, CDR1 is KGHSH and CDR2 LQKENI. This CDR3 contains 13 residues. Here the CDR3 DNA reads TGTGCCAGCTCACCATCACAACAGGAAAAACTGTTTTTT. Translation: CASSPSQQEKLFF.

This chain connects TRBV5-8 to TRBJ1-3; TRBD1 might be the D (5 bases). Trimming stripped 3 bases from V and 3 bases from J, with 7 bases between. Germline loops: CDR1 SGHTS, CDR2 YDEGEE. The CDR3 has 13 amino acids. CDR3 residues: CASSSGLGNTIYF. The CDR3 DNA reads TGTGCCAGCAGCTCGGGACTTGGAAACACCATATATTTT.

The chain uses TRBV12-5 and TRBJ2-1; 9 bases map to TRBD1. The CDR3 contains 15 residues. The germline V gene encodes CDR1 LGHNT and CDR2 FRNRAP. The ends lost 0 bases at V and 7 bases at J; junction bases unmatched: 4. CDR3 sequence (DNA): TGTGCTAGTGGTTTGGTACCGACAGGGGGGAATGAGCAGTTCTTC. This sequence encodes CASGLVPTGGNEQFF.

The V call is TRBV21-1, the J call TRBJ1-2; TRBD1, the table's D call, was not compared with the DNA. TRBV21-1 is a pseudogene. The CDR3 is made up of 16 amino acids. CDR3 in amino acids: CASSRPPTGDNYGYTF. The CDR3 coding sequence is TGTGCCAGCAGCCGCCCCCCGACAGGGGACAACTATGGCTACACCTTC.

The chain carries TRBV5-1 and TRBJ2-6, with 8 bases aligning to TRBD1. CDR1 and CDR2 from the germline V gene are SGHRS and YFSETQ. Trimming removed 0 bases from V and 1 base from J; junction bases left unmatched: 6. The CDR3 is 18 residues long. The CDR3 loop is CASSLETGGVSGANVLTF. CDR3 coding DNA: TGCGCCAGCAGCTTGGAAACAGGGGGAGTTTCTGGGGCCAACGTCCTGACTTTC.

V and J are TRBV6-5 and TRBJ1-4; possible D gene TRBD1, 5 bases. The germline V gene encodes CDR1 MNHEY and CDR2 SVGAGI. CDR3 length equals 13 residues. With 8 bases removed from V and 3 bases from J, the gap between germline ends came to 10 bases. As DNA, the CDR3 is TGTGCCAGCGGGGGGTGGCCTAATGAAAAACTGTTTTTT. Translation: CASGGWPNEKLFF.